One T cell receptor (beta chain) is described in this entry. This sample was included in a study of cytomegalovirus exposure and HLA in healthy donors. Produced via immunoSEQ multiplex PCR; TCRdb's table is partial and in-frame only. The sample holds roughly 260,000 clones, almost 90% seen once. Deletions cut 4 bases from V and 4 bases from J, with 13 bases between. Germline CDR1 is MNHEY and CDR2 is SVGAGI. There are 15 residues in the CDR3. The chain carries TRBV6-5 and TRBJ2-2, with D possibly being TRBD1 (6 bases). The clonotype comes from a woman under 30 in good health and CMV-seronegative. Sequencing input: PBMCs. Here the CDR3 DNA reads TGTGCCAGCAGTTTACAGGGATGGTCCACCGGGGAGCTGTTTTTT. This codes for CASSLQGWSTGELFF.